The rows below give T cell receptor beta chains drawn from one sample of a study of shared clonotypes between healthy human individuals. Assay: immunoSEQ multiplex PCR; the TCRdb copy retains only in-frame clones and omits some. The table has some 700,000 clones, roughly 91% seen once. Source material: memory CD8+ T cells from PBMCs. These receptors all stem from a man younger than 35 in good health. Some clones in this sample may be carry-over from other donors' samples. CDR3s include the opening cysteine and the closing phenylalanine or tryptophan. Each record gives: clone size, D gene, V gene, J gene, CDR3 length, CDR3 DNA, CDR3 protein. A D gene is named only where the DNA matches it firmly. Size is stated for part of the rows, as once, few or many counts, or as a class when the clone is expanded.

size: NA
D: TRBD2
V: TRBV7-9
J: TRBJ2-1
length: 14
DNA: TGTGCCAGCAGCTTAGGGACTAGCGGGAATGAGCAGTTCTTC
CDR3: CASSLGTSGNEQFF

size: NA
D: NA
V: TRBV2
J: TRBJ2-7
length: 13
DNA: TGTGCCACCATCGGGAAAACGGTCAACGAGCAGTACTTC
CDR3: CATIGKTVNEQYF

size: NA
D: TRBD2
V: TRBV19
J: TRBJ2-4
length: 19
DNA: TGTGCCAGTAGTATAGTGCTTTTGCGGGAGGGCCACGCCAAAAACATTCAGTACTTC
CDR3: CASSIVLLREGHAKNIQYF

size: NA
D: NA
V: TRBV7-6
J: TRBJ1-4
length: 17
DNA: TGTGCCAGCAGCTTAGGATTTCGTTGGACGATTAATGAAAAACTGTTTTTT
CDR3: CASSLGFRWTINEKLFF

size: few
D: TRBD2
V: TRBV28
J: TRBJ2-7
length: 16
DNA: TGTGCCAGCAGCCTGTCGGTCACTAGCGGGGGGCGCAGTGAGTTCTTC
CDR3: CASSLSVTSGGRSEFF

size: NA
D: NA
V: TRBV4-1
J: TRBJ2-7
length: 13
DNA: TGCGCCAGCAGCCAAGCGGATCCATCCGAGCAGTACTTC
CDR3: CASSQADPSEQYF

size: NA
D: TRBD1
V: TRBV27
J: TRBJ2-7
length: 17
DNA: TGTGCCAGCAGTTTTGGGGGGGGACAGGGGAATTCCTACGAGCAGTACTTC
CDR3: CASSFGGGQGNSYEQYF

size: NA
D: TRBD1
V: TRBV7-7
J: TRBJ2-7
length: 15
DNA: TGTGCCAGCAGCGAAGGGGCAGGGGGCATTTACGAGCAGTACTTC
CDR3: CASSEGAGGIYEQYF

size: NA
D: NA
V: TRBV6-5
J: TRBJ1-2
length: 13
DNA: TGTGCCAGCAGTTACAGAGGGGCCCATGGCTACACCTTC
CDR3: CASSYRGAHGYTF

size: NA
D: NA
V: TRBV28
J: TRBJ1-5
length: 14
DNA: TGTGCCAGCACCCAACCCCCCAACTATCAGCCCCAGCATTTT
CDR3: CASTQPPNYQPQHF

size: NA
D: NA
V: TRBV6-5
J: TRBJ1-2
length: 15
DNA: TGTGCCAGCAGTTCCACGTCGGAAAGGATCTATGGCTACACCTTC
CDR3: CASSSTSERIYGYTF

size: NA
D: NA
V: TRBV18
J: TRBJ2-7
length: 15
DNA: TGTGCCAGCTCACCACCAAGAGGGGACCGCTACGAGCAGTACTTC
CDR3: CASSPPRGDRYEQYF

size: NA
D: TRBD2
V: TRBV7-6
J: TRBJ2-3
length: 15
DNA: TGTGCCAGCAGCTTTGGGAGACTAGCGGGAGATACGCAGTATTTT
CDR3: CASSFGRLAGDTQYF

size: NA
D: NA
V: TRBV19
J: TRBJ2-4
length: 17
DNA: TGTGCCAGTACCGCCGGACTCGGGGGATGGGGCAAAAACATTCAGTACTTC
CDR3: CASTAGLGGWGKNIQYF

size: NA
D: TRBD2
V: TRBV5-6
J: TRBJ2-3
length: 14
DNA: TGTGCCAGCAGTTTCGGGGGGGCGACAGATACGCAGTATTTT
CDR3: CASSFGGATDTQYF

size: NA
D: TRBD2
V: TRBV4-2
J: TRBJ2-1
length: 16
DNA: TGTGCCAGCAGCCAAGGTACGGGACTAGCCAGCAATGAGCAGTTCTTC
CDR3: CASSQGTGLASNEQFF

size: NA
D: NA
V: TRBV6-6
J: TRBJ1-5
length: 14
DNA: TGTGCCAGCAGTTACTCTTGGGGCAATCAGCCCCAGCATTTT
CDR3: CASSYSWGNQPQHF

size: NA
D: TRBD1
V: TRBV29-1
J: TRBJ1-1
length: 13
DNA: TGCAGCGCCACGACAGGGGCGAACACTGAAGCTTTCTTT
CDR3: CSATTGANTEAFF

size: NA
D: NA
V: TRBV4-3
J: TRBJ2-3
length: 16
DNA: TGCGCCAGCAGCCAAGCGACGGCGTCACGGACAGATACGCAGTATTTT
CDR3: CASSQATASRTDTQYF

size: NA
D: NA
V: TRBV7-8
J: TRBJ1-3
length: 14
DNA: TGTGCCAGCAGCTTAGTAGGGGTAGGAAACACCATATATTTT
CDR3: CASSLVGVGNTIYF

size: NA
D: TRBD1
V: TRBV28
J: TRBJ1-1
length: 16
DNA: TGTGCCAGCAGTTCCATATTTATCGACAGGGCCACTGAAGCTTTCTTT
CDR3: CASSSIFIDRATEAFF

size: NA
D: NA
V: TRBV5-1
J: TRBJ2-2
length: 15
DNA: TGCGCCAGCAGCCCTTGGGAGACGAACACCGGGGAGCTGTTTTTT
CDR3: CASSPWETNTGELFF

size: once
D: NA
V: TRBV4-2
J: TRBJ2-7
length: 14
DNA: TGTGCCAGCAGCGGGGCAGTCCACTCCTACGAGCAGTACTTC
CDR3: CASSGAVHSYEQYF

size: NA
D: NA
V: TRBV6-5
J: TRBJ2-7
length: 13
DNA: TGTGCCAGCAGTTACCTGGAAAACTACGAGCAGTACTTC
CDR3: CASSYLENYEQYF

size: NA
D: TRBD2
V: TRBV27
J: TRBJ2-7
length: 15
DNA: TGTGCCAGCAGTTTTTTTGGCGGGGGAACCTACGAGCAGTACTTC
CDR3: CASSFFGGGTYEQYF

size: NA
D: NA
V: TRBV9
J: TRBJ2-7
length: 14
DNA: NA
CDR3: CASSVGYGAYERYF

size: NA
D: TRBD2
V: TRBV4-2
J: TRBJ2-7
length: 16
DNA: TGTGCCAGCAGCCAAGAATGGCTAGCGGGAAGCTACGAGCAGTACTTC
CDR3: CASSQEWLAGSYEQYF

size: NA
D: TRBD2
V: TRBV4-2
J: TRBJ2-2
length: 19
DNA: TGTGCCAGCAGCCAGATTATAGGGACTAGCGGGAGTCAAGGCGGGGAGCTGTTTTTT
CDR3: CASSQIIGTSGSQGGELFF

size: NA
D: NA
V: TRBV4-3
J: TRBJ1-2
length: 14
DNA: TGCGCCAGCAGCCAAGATTGGGCAGCGTATGGCTACACCTTC
CDR3: CASSQDWAAYGYTF

size: NA
D: NA
V: TRBV6-5
J: TRBJ2-7
length: 14
DNA: TGTGCCAGCAGCCGGTCTGGTCCGGGCTACGAGCAGTACTTC
CDR3: CASSRSGPGYEQYF

size: NA
D: TRBD2
V: TRBV7-2
J: TRBJ2-2
length: 15
DNA: TGTGCCAGCAGCTTAGTCGTCGGGGGGGAAAGGGAGCTGTTTTTT
CDR3: CASSLVVGGERELFF

size: NA
D: NA
V: TRBV4-2
J: TRBJ1-2
length: 13
DNA: TGTGCCAGCAGCCACCCCGACGGGGCTGGCTACACCTTC
CDR3: CASSHPDGAGYTF

size: once
D: NA
V: TRBV9
J: TRBJ1-1
length: 16
DNA: TGTGCCAGCAGCGTAGGGGGGGACTTGGACCCGACTGAAGCTTTCTTT
CDR3: CASSVGGDLDPTEAFF

size: NA
D: TRBD2
V: TRBV7-3
J: TRBJ2-1
length: 15
DNA: TGTGCCAGCAGCTTACTAGCGGGGTCCTACAATGAGCAGTTCTTC
CDR3: CASSLLAGSYNEQFF